The sequence of this T cell receptor (beta chain) was determined in a study of blood T cell repertoires in COVID-19. The CDR3 spans 16 residues. Germline V gene lookup returns CDR1 SGHRS and CDR2 YFSETQ. V lost 3 bases to trimming and J lost 4 bases; unmatched junction nucleotides: 4. Only in-frame clones appear in the TCRdb table, and some are missing; sequencing was by immunoSEQ multiplex PCR. Of around 450,000 clones in the sample, about 85% are singletons; the top ten hold approximately 2%. V and J are TRBV5-1 and TRBJ2-1, with 13 bases that match TRBD2. This receptor was taken from a woman younger than 35 with acute COVID-19. Sequencing was done on a sample of PBMCs or T cells enriched from blood (not recorded which). The CDR3 DNA sequence: TGCGCCAGCAGCTCAGCGGGACTAGCGGGATACAATGAGCAGTTCTTC. Protein product: CASSSAGLAGYNEQFF. Drawing the rest from reference TRBV5-1 and TRBJ2-1, the complete variable domain is KAGVTQTPRYLIKTRGQQVTLSCSPISGHRSVSWYQQTPGQGLQFLFEYFSETQRNKGNFPGRFSGRQFSNSRSEMNVSTLELGDSALYLCASSSAGLAGYNEQFFGPGTRLTVL.